This passage covers 12 T cell receptor beta chains from one sample sequenced in a study of blood T cell repertoires in COVID-19. Profiled with immunoSEQ multiplex PCR; TCRdb holds only in-frame clones, not every one. There are around 12,000 clones in the sample; around 74% occur only once, and over 40% lies in the top ten. What was sequenced was peripheral blood. These receptor sequences come from a woman older than 75 with acute or convalescent COVID-19.

The rearrangement links TRBV7-2 to TRBJ2-3; D is possibly TRBD1 (6 bases). From germline, CDR1 is SGHTA and CDR2 FQGNSA. V lost 2 bases, J lost 10 bases, and 13 bases lay in between. The CDR3 totals 13 residues. This CDR3 reads CASSLSGEEAQYF. CDR3 sequence (DNA): TGTGCCAGCAGCTTATCAGGGGAAGAGGCGCAGTATTTT.

The V call is TRBV5-6, the J call TRBJ1-2; the D is unclear. CDR3 length: 13 residues. Looked up from germline, CDR1 is SGHDT and CDR2 is YYEEEE. V lost 6 bases to trimming and J lost 9 bases, with 18 bases between them. This CDR3 is CASTPPGERSYTF. DNA for the CDR3: TGTGCCAGCACCCCTCCCGGGGAAAGGAGCTACACCTTC.

The chain combines TRBV6-5 with TRBJ2-3; 8 bases match TRBD2. Germline CDR1 and CDR2: MNHEY and SVGAGI. The CDR3 totals 14 residues. Trimming at V came to 6 bases and at J to 6 bases, leaving 8 bases not matched to a gene. CDR3 in DNA: TGTGCCAGCAGCCCCCGGGGGGGGTGGGATACGCAGTATTTT. This gives the protein CASSPRGGWDTQYF.

This chain uses TRBV5-3 with TRBJ1-5, with TRBD1 matching 10 bases. TRBV5-3 is assigned to the ORF class and has an uncertain function. The CDR3 runs 21 residues. V gave up 0 bases and J gave up 5 bases; unmatched junction bases: 20. DNA of the CDR3: TGTGCCAGAAGCTTGGCCAAATCGGGGACAGGGGTTAGGACGGTTGATCAGCCCCAGCATTTT. Protein product: CARSLAKSGTGVRTVDQPQHF.

This clone occurred once. The V gene is TRBV18, the J gene TRBJ1-2; D gene ambiguous. The V end was cut by 0 bases, the J end by 5 bases, with 10 bases between. The CDR3 loop spans 14 amino acids. In germline, CDR1 is KGHSH, CDR2 LQKENI. The CDR3 nucleotides read TGTGCCAGCTCACCACCGGGAGTACCTTATGGCTACACCTTC. It translates to CASSPPGVPYGYTF.

The CDR3: CASSLSEGGETQYF. CDR3 DNA: TGTGCCAGCAGCCTCTCAGAGGGAGGGGAGACCCAGTACTTC. This chain links TRBV3-1 (or the pseudogene TRBV3-2) with TRBJ2-5, with TRBD2 identical over 7 bases. The V and J ends lost 4 bases and 5 bases, in that order; junction bases with no gene match: 7. Germline V CDR1 and CDR2: LGHDT, YNNKEL (reference sequence). There are 14 residues in the CDR3.

This clone was picked up a small number of times. The chain joins TRBV27 to TRBJ2-7; 7 positions match TRBD2. In germline, CDR1 is MNHEY, CDR2 SMNVEV (reference sequence). The CDR3 sequence is 13 residues long. J was trimmed by 9 bases and V by 6 bases; bases with no gene match: 11. CDR3 amino acids: CASSFTAGDGQYF. CDR3 sequence (DNA): TGTGCCAGCAGCTTCACCGCGGGGGACGGGCAGTACTTC.

The chain couples TRBV5-5 to TRBJ1-2; 8 bases agree with TRBD1. The germline V gene has CDR1 SGHKS and CDR2 YYEKEE (reference sequence). The CDR3 contains 15 residues. V gave up 3 bases and J gave up 7 bases; unmatched junction bases: 11. The DNA for the CDR3 is TGTGCCAGCAGCTCTGGACAGGGCTCGGTCCCTGGCTACACCTTC. Translation: CASSSGQGSVPGYTF.

The chain couples TRBV7-2 to TRBJ1-5; 8 nucleotides align to TRBD1. The CDR3 sequence is 15 residues long. The germline V gene encodes CDR1 SGHTA and CDR2 FQGNSA. The V segment lost 1 base and the J segment 4 bases; nucleotides outside the gene matches: 3. CDR3 amino acids: CASSLVGQGNQPQHF. CDR3 coding DNA: TGTGCCAGCAGCTTAGTAGGACAGGGTAATCAGCCCCAGCATTTT.

V is TRBV24-1 and J is TRBJ2-5, with unresolved D. The germline V gene encodes CDR1 KGHDR and CDR2 SFDVKD. The V end lost 2 bases, the J end lost 0 bases, and 9 bases lay between the germline ends. The CDR3 has 15 amino acids. CDR3 amino acids: CATSDSQSYQETQYF. The DNA for the CDR3 is TGTGCCACCAGTGATTCCCAGTCGTACCAAGAGACCCAGTACTTC.

This chain links TRBV7-7 with TRBJ2-3; 9 bases match TRBD2. Germline values: CDR1 SSHAT, CDR2 FNYEAQ (reference sequence). The V gene end was trimmed by 5 bases and the J gene end by 1 base; junction bases not matched to a gene: 10. This CDR3 region has 17 residues. CDR3 in DNA: TGTGCCAGCAGCCCTAGCCCGGGACTAGCCCGCACAGATACGCAGTATTTT. Protein sequence: CASSPSPGLARTDTQYF.

The chain is built from TRBV7-8 and TRBJ2-3, with TRBD1 matching over 7 bases. Germline values: CDR1 SGHVS, CDR2 FQNEAQ. This CDR3 is built from 16 residues. The V gene end was trimmed by 1 base and the J gene end by 4 bases; junction bases not matched to a gene: 8. The CDR3 region is CASSLVVQGWADTQYF. In nucleotides, the CDR3 is TGTGCCAGCAGCTTAGTGGTACAGGGGTGGGCAGATACGCAGTATTTT.